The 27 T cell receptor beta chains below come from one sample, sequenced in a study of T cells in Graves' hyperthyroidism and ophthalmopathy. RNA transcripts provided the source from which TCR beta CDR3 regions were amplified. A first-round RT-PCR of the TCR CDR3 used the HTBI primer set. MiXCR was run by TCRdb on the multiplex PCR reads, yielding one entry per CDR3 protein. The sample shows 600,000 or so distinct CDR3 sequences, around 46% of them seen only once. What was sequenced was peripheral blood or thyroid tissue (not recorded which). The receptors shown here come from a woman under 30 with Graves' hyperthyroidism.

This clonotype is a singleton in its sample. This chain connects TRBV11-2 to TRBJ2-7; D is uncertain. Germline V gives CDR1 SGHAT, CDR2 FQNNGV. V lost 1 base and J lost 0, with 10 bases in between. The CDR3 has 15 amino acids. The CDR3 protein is CASSLVRYGSYEQYF. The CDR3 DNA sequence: TGTGCCAGCAGCTTAGTCCGGTACGGCTCCTACGAGCAGTACTTC.

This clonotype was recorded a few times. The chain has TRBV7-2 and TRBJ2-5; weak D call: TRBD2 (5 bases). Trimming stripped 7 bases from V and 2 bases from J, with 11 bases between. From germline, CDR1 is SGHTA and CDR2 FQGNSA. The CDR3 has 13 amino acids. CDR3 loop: CASKRLLQETQYF. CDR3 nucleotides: TGTGCCAGCAAGCGACTACTTCAAGAGACCCAGTACTTC.

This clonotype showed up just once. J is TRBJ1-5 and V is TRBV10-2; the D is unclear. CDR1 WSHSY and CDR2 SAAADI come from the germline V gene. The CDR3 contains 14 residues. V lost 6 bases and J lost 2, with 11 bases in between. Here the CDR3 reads CASSGIMGNQPQHF. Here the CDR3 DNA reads TGCGCCAGCAGCGGGATTATGGGCAATCAGCCCCAGCATTTT.

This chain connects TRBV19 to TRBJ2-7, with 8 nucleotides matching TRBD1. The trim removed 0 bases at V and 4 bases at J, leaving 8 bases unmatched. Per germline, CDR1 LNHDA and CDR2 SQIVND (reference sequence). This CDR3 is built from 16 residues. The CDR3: CASSIEGTGAKYEQYF. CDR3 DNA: TGTGCCAGTAGTATAGAGGGGACAGGAGCCAAATACGAGCAGTACTTC.

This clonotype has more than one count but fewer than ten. The CDR3: CASMRDRTGELFF. Written as DNA, the CDR3 is TGTGCCAGCATGCGGGATCGCACCGGGGAGCTGTTTTTT. The rearrangement uses TRBV7-3 and TRBJ2-2, with TRBD2 as a possible D gene (6 bases). Germline V CDR1 and CDR2: SGHTA, FQGTGA. The CDR3 sequence is 13 residues long. V was trimmed by 7 bases and J by 4 bases, leaving 10 bases between them.

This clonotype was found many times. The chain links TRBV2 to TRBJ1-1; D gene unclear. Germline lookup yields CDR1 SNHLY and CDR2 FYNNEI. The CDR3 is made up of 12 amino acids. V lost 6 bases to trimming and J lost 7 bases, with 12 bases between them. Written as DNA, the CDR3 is TGTGCCAGCAGGGCGGGATTCAGTGAAGCTTTCTTT. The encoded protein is CASRAGFSEAFF.

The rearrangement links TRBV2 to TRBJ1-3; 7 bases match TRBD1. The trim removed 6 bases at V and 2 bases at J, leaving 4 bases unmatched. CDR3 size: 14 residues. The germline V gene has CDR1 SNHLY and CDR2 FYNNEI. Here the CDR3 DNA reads TGTGCCAGCAGGGTGACAGGGCCTGGAAACACCATATATTTT. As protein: CASRVTGPGNTIYF. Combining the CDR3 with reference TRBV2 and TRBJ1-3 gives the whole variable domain EPEVTQTPSHQVTQMGQEVILRCVPISNHLYFYWYRQILGQKVEFLVSFYNNEISEKSEIFDDQFSVERPDGSNFTLKIRSTKLEDSAMYFCASRVTGPGNTIYFGEGSWLTVV.

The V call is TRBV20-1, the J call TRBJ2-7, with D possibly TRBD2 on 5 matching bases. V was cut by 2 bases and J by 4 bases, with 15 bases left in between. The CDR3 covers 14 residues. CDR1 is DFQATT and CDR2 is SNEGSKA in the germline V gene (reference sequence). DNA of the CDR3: TGCAGTGCTAGATCCGGACTTGGCGGATACGAGCAGTACTTC. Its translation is CSARSGLGGYEQYF.

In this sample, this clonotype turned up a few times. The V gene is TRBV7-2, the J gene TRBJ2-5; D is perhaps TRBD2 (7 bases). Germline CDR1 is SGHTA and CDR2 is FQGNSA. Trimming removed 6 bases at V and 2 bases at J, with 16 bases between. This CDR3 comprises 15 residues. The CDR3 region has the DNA TGTGCCAGCAGTTACTCCAGCGGGACACAAGAGACCCAGTACTTC. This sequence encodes CASSYSSGTQETQYF.

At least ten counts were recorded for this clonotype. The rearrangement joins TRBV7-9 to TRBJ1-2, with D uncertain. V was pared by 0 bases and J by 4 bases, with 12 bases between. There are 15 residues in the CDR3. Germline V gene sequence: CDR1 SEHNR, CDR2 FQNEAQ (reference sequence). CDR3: CASSLAGGSPYGYTF. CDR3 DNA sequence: TGTGCCAGCAGCTTAGCAGGCGGCAGCCCCTATGGCTACACCTTC.

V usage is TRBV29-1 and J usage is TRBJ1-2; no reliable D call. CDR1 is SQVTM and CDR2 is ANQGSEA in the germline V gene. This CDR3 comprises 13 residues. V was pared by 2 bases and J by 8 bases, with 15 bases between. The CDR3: CSVESVSMGGYTF. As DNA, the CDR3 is TGCAGCGTTGAATCCGTATCTATGGGAGGCTACACCTTC.

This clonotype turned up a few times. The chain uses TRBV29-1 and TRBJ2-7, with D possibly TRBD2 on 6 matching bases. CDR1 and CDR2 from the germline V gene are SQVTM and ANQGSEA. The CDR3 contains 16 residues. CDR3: CRPIPRDRENVDEQYF. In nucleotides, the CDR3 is TGCAGACCAATACCTAGGGATCGGGAGAATGTGGACGAGCAGTACTTC.

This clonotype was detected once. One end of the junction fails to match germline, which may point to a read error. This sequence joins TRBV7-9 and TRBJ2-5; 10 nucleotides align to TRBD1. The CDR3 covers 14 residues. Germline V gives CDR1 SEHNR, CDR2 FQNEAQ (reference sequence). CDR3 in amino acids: CASRDRGNLETRYF. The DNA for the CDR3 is TGTGCCAGCCGGGACAGGGGCAATTTGGAGACCCGGTACTTC. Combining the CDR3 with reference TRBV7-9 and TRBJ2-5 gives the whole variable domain DTGVSQNPRHKITKRGQNVTFRCDPISEHNRLYWYRQTLGQGPEFLTYFQNEAQLEKSRLLSDRFSAERPKGSFSTLEIQRTEQGDSAMYLCASRDRGNLETRYFGPGTRLLVL.

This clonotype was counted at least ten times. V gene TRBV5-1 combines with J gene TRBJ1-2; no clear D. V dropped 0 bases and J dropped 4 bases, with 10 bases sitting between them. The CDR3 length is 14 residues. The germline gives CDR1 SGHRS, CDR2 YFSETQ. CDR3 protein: CASSLVLGTYGYTF. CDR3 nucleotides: TGCGCCAGCAGCTTGGTGCTCGGTACCTATGGCTACACCTTC.

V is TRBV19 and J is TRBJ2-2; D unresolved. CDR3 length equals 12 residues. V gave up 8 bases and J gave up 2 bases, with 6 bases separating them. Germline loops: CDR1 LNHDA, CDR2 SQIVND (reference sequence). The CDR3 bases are TGTGCCAGTCGCAGCAACACCGGGGAGCTGTTTTTT. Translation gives CASRSNTGELFF.

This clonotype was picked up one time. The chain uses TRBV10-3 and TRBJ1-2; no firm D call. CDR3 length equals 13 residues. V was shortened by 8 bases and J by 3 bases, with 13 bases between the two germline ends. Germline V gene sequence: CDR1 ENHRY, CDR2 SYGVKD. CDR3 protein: CAISERADYGYTF. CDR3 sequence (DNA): TGTGCCATCTCCGAGAGGGCCGACTATGGCTACACCTTC.

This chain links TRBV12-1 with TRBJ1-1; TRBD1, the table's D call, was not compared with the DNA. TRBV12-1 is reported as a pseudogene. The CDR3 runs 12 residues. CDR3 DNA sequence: TGTGCCAGCAGCTTTACCCGGGCTGAAGCTTTCTTT. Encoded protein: CASSFTRAEAFF.

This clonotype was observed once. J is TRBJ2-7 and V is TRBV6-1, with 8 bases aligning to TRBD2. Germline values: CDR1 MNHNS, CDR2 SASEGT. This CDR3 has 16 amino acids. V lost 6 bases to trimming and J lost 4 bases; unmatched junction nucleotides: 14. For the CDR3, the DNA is TGTGCCAGCAGCCGTAGGCGGGGGGACATACGGTACGAGCAGTACTTC. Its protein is CASSRRRGDIRYEQYF.

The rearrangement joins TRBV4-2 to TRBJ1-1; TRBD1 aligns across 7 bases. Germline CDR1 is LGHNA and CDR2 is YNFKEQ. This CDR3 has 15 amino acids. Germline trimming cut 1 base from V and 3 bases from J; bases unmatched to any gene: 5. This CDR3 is CASSQGTGWDTEAFF. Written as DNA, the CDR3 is TGTGCCAGCAGCCAAGGGACAGGATGGGACACTGAAGCTTTCTTT.

The CDR3 spells CSVGGRLAGVREQYF. Here the CDR3 DNA reads TGCAGCGTTGGGGGGCGACTAGCGGGAGTCCGCGAGCAGTACTTC. The chain recombines TRBV29-1 with TRBJ2-7, with 12 bases matching TRBD2. Germline loops: CDR1 SQVTM, CDR2 ANQGSEA. V lost 4 bases, J lost 6 bases, and 10 bases stayed unmatched. This CDR3 contains 15 residues.

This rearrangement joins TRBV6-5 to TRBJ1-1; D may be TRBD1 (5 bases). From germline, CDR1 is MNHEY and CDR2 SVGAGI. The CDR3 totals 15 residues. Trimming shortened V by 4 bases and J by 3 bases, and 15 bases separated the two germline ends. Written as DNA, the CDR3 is TGTGCCAGCAGTTCTACCAATCAGGGCCACACTGAAGCTTTCTTT. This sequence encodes CASSSTNQGHTEAFF.

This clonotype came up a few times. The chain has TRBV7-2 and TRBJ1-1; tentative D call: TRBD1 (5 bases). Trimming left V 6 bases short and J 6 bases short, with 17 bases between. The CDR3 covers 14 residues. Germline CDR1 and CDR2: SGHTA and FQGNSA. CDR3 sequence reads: CASRLVQGGPEAFF. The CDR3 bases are TGTGCCAGCAGACTCGTCCAGGGTGGGCCTGAAGCTTTCTTT.

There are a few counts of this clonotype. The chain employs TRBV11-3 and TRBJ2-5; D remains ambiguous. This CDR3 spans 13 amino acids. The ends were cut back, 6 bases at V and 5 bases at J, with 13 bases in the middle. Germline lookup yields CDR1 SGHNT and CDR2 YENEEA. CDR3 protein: CASRTLDGETQYF. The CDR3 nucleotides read TGTGCCAGCAGAACCCTCGATGGGGAGACCCAGTACTTC.

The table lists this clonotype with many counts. CDR3 nucleotide sequence: TGCAGCGTTGAAGAGGGGGCTGGGTCCGGGGCCAACGTCCTGACTTTC. It is translated as CSVEEGAGSGANVLTF. The chain has TRBV29-1 and TRBJ2-6; tentative D call: TRBD1 (6 bases). The CDR3 is 16 amino acids. V was shortened by 0 bases and J by 4 bases, with 13 bases between the two germline ends. Germline values: CDR1 SQVTM, CDR2 ANQGSEA.

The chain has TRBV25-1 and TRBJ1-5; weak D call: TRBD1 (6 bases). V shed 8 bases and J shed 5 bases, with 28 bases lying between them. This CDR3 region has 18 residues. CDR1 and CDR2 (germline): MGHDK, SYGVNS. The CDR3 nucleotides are TGTGCCAGCTCACCACCGAGGAAAGGGGGTTTGGACGATCAGCCCCAGCATTTT. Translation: CASSPPRKGGLDDQPQHF.

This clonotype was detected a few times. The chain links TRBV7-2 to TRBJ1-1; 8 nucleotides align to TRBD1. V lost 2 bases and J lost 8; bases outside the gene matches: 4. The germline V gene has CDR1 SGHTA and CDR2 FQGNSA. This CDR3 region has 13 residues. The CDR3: CASSLRTGQEAFF. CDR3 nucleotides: TGTGCCAGCAGCTTAAGGACAGGGCAAGAAGCTTTCTTT.

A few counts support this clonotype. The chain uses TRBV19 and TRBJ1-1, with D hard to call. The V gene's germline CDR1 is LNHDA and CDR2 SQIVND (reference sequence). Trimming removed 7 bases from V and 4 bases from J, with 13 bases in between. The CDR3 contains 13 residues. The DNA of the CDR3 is TGTGCCAGTACCAAACACCGTAGCACTGAAGCTTTCTTT. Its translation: CASTKHRSTEAFF. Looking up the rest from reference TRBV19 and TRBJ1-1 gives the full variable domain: DGGITQSPKYLFRKEGQNVTLSCEQNLNHDAMYWYRQDPGQGLRLIYYSQIVNDFQKGDIAEGYSVSREKKESFPLTVTSAQKNPTAFYLCASTKHRSTEAFFGQGTRLTVV.